This TCR beta chain was obtained from a study of spatial heterogeneity in lung cancer. This clonotype was detected only a few times. This beta chain is off target for a library built for alpha chains, so its abundance means little. TCRdb redid the calling of the 5' RACE reads with MiXCR, one entry per CDR3 protein. The table lists about 4,100 distinct CDR3 sequences, approximately 24% of them singletons. Described time point: sample taken at primary tumor resection. Tumor, nontumor lung or frozen PBMC supplied whole RNA, sequenced without sorting. Trimming took off 1 base at V and 0 bases at J, with 5 bases between the two ends. The germline gives CDR1 SGHTA, CDR2 FQGNSA. The CDR3 contains 14 residues.

This sequence joins TRBV7-2 and TRBJ2-3; D is undetermined. The receptor's source is a female donor with early-stage non-small cell lung cancer. The starting material was PBMCs, obtained at surgery. The CDR3 DNA reads TGTGCCAGCAGCTTAGGCGCTAGCACAGATACGCAGTATTTT. This gives the protein CASSLGASTDTQYF.